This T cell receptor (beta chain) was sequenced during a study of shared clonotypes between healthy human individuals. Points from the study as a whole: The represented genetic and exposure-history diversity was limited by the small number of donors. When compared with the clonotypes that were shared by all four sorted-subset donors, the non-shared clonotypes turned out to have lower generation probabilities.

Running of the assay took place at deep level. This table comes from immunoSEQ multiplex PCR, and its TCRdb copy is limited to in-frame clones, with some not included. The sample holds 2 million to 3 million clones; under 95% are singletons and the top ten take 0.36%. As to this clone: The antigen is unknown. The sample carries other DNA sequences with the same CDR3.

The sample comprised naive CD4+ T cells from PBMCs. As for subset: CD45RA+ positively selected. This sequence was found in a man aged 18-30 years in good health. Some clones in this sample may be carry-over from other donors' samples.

For the CDR3, the DNA is TGTGCCAGCAGTTCCGCCTACGAGCAGTACTTC. This encodes CASSSAYEQYF. This chain connects TRBV6-6 to TRBJ2-7; D is uncertain. Trimming cost V 4 bases and J 2 bases, with 3 bases left between them. Germline CDR1 reads MNHNY; CDR2 reads SVGAGI (reference sequence). This CDR3 contains 11 residues.